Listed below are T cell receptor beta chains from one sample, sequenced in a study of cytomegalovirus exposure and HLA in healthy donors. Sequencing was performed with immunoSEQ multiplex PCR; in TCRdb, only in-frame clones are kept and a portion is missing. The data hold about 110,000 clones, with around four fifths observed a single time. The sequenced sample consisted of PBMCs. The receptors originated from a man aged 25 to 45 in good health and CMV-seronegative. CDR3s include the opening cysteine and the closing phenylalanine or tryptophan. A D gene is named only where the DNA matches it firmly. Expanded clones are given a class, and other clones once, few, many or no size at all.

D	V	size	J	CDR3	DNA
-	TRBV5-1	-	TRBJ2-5	CASSPELRGQETQYF	TGCGCCAGCAGCCCTGAATTGCGGGGTCAAGAGACCCAGTACTTC
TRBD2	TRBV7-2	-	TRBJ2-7	CASSARIPGLAGDSYEQYF	TGTGCCAGCAGCGCACGAATACCGGGACTAGCGGGGGACTCCTACGAGCAGTACTTC
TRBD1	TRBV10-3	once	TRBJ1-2	CAISDPDRANYGYTF	TGTGCCATCAGTGACCCGGACAGGGCTAACTATGGCTACACCTTC
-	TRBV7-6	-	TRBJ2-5	CASSLGSAGPQETQYF	TGTGCCAGCAGCTTAGGGAGCGCGGGACCCCAAGAGACCCAGTACTTC
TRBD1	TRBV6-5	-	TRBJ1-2	CASSYSRQGAYGYTF	TGTGCCAGCAGTTACTCCCGACAGGGGGCCTATGGCTACACCTTC
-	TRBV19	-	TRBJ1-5	CASSIRGSTQPQHF	TGTGCCAGTAGTATCAGGGGTTCTACTCAGCCCCAGCATTTT
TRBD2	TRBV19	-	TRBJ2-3	CASSISSGGTDTQYF	TGTGCCAGTAGTATTAGTAGCGGGGGGACAGATACGCAGTATTTT
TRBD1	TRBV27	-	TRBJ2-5	CASRSMGQGLSETQYF	TGTGCCAGCAGGTCCATGGGACAGGGGTTGAGTGAGACCCAGTACTTC
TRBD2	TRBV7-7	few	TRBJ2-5	CASSLGLAGGGETQYF	TGTGCCAGCAGCTTGGGACTAGCGGGAGGAGGGGAGACCCAGTACTTC
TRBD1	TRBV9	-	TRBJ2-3	CASSVDRVRTDTQYF	TGTGCCAGCAGCGTTGACAGGGTGCGCACAGATACGCAGTATTTT
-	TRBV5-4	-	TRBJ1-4	CASSLGQANEKLFF	TGTGCCAGCAGCTTGGGACAGGCTAATGAAAAACTGTTTTTT
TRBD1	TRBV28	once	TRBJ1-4	CASTPGQGGKEKLFF	TGTGCCAGCACCCCTGGACAGGGGGGGAAGGAAAAACTGTTTTTT
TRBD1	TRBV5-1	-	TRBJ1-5	CASSTGTGSQPQHF	TGCGCCAGCAGCACAGGGACAGGGTCTCAGCCCCAGCATTTT
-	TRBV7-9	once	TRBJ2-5	CASSSLTSWGTQYF	TGTGCCAGCAGCTCTCTTACTAGTTGGGGGACCCAGTACTTC
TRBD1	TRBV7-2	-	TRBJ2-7	CASSWGGTGKQYF	TGTGCCAGCAGCTGGGGGGGGACAGGGAAGCAGTACTTC
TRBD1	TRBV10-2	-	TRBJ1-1	CASTEDRGCEAFF	TGCGCCAGCACTGAGGACAGGGGGTGTGAAGCTTTCTTT
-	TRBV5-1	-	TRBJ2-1	CASSLGGMYNEQFF	TGCGCCAGCAGCTTGGGGGGCATGTACAATGAGCAGTTCTTC
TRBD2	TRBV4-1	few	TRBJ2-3	CASSRLAGVLSTDTQYF	TGCGCCAGCAGCCGACTAGCGGGAGTCTTAAGCACAGATACGCAGTATTTT
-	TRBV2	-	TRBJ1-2	CASSEGAEANYGYTF	TGTGCCAGCAGTGAAGGGGCAGAAGCTAACTATGGCTACACCTTC
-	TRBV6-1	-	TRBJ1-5	CASSDEFSQHF	TGTGCCAGCAGTGACGAGTTCTCCCAGCATTTT
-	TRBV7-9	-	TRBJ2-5	CASSLIVRSGGETQYF	TGTGCCAGCAGCTTAATCGTCCGCTCAGGGGGGGAGACCCAGTACTTC
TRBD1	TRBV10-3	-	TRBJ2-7	CAISAGQGPSEQYF	TGTGCCATCAGTGCGGGACAGGGGCCTAGCGAGCAGTACTTC
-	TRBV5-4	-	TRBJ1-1	CASSLVERNTEAFF	TGTGCCAGCAGCTTGGTAGAGAGGAACACTGAAGCTTTCTTT
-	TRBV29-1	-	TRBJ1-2	CSVAIPDRNYGYTF	TGCAGCGTTGCTATACCCGACAGAAACTATGGCTACACCTTC
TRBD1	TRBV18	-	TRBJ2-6	CASSPSLGQGSSGANVLTF	TGTGCCAGCTCACCATCTCTCGGACAGGGGAGCTCTGGGGCCAACGTCCTGACTTTC
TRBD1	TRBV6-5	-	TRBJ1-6	CAIRQGAENSPLHF	TGTGCCATCCGACAGGGGGCCGAGAACTCACCCCTCCACTTT
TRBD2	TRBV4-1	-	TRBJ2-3	CASSQERAGGSDTQYF	TGCGCCAGCAGCCAAGAGAGGGCGGGAGGGTCAGATACGCAGTATTTT
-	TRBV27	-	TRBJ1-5	CASSHTPGQPQHF	TGTGCCAGCAGTCATACCCCAGGGCAGCCCCAGCATTTT
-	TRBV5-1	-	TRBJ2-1	CASNQAGAYNEQFF	TGCGCCAGCAACCAAGCGGGCGCCTACAATGAGCAGTTCTTC
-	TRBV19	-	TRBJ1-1	CASSPRTDLGTEAFF	TGTGCCAGTAGCCCCAGGACAGATTTAGGCACTGAAGCTTTCTTT
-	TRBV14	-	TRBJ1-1	CASSPSLNRQLNTEAFF	TGTGCCAGCAGCCCCTCCCTTAACAGGCAATTGAACACTGAAGCTTTCTTT
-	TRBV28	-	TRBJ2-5	CASVQGLLQETQYF	TGTGCCAGCGTACAGGGCTTACTTCAAGAGACCCAGTACTTC
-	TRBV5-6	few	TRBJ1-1	CASSFSVNTEAFF	TGTGCCAGCAGCTTTTCTGTGAACACTGAAGCTTTCTTT
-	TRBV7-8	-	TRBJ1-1	CASSLLEGTEAFF	TGTGCCAGCAGCTTATTGGAGGGGACTGAAGCTTTCTTT
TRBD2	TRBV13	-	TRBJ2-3	CASSLILAGETDTQYF	TGTGCCAGCAGCTTAATACTAGCGGGAGAAACAGATACGCAGTATTTT